The TCR beta chain described here comes from a study of T cells after yellow fever vaccination. J lost 2 bases, V lost 2 bases, and 11 bases had no gene match. The CDR3 is 17 residues long. Germline V CDR1 and CDR2: DFQATT, SNEGSKA (reference sequence). Whole-study results and caveats: Reappearance after the booster was seen for most primary-vaccination clones, at 96% CD4 and roughly 90% CD8.

TCRdb independently ran MiXCR on the 5' RACE reads; one entry per CDR3 protein. The sample lists about 340,000 distinct CDR3 sequences, more than 8.5% seen once, with over 15% in the top ten. The sample holds a few counts of this clonotype. Its specificity is not known. This specimen consisted of PBMCs, obtained on the day of the first yellow fever vaccination. The chain carries TRBV20-1 and TRBJ2-7; 11 bases are shared with TRBD1. The sequence was obtained from a man aged 18 to 30 who received the YFV17D yellow fever vaccine. The CDR3 is CSARPTPGQGGTYEQYF. Written as DNA, the CDR3 is TGCAGTGCTAGACCTACCCCGGGACAGGGGGGGACCTACGAGCAGTACTTC.